Following are 3 T cell receptor beta chains from one sample sequenced in a study of T cells in Graves' hyperthyroidism and ophthalmopathy. Amplified regions were TCR beta CDR3 sequences from RNA transcripts. The HTBI primer set served for first-round RT-PCR of the TCR CDR3. TCRdb called the multiplex PCR reads again in MiXCR, with one record for every CDR3 protein. The sample has approximately 480,000 distinct CDR3 sequences, around 21% seen once. The sample taken for sequencing was blood. Source of these receptors: a young man with Graves' hyperthyroidism.

This clonotype was recorded at least ten times. The J gene is TRBJ2-5, the V gene TRBV6-1; maybe TRBD2 (6 bases). Trimming cost V 6 bases and J 1 base, with 15 bases left between them. This CDR3 region has 15 residues. Germline CDR1 is MNHNS and CDR2 is SASEGT. CDR3 residues: CASRGTPRGQETQYF. As DNA, the CDR3 is TGTGCCAGCAGGGGGACTCCTCGAGGCCAAGAGACCCAGTACTTC.

This clonotype showed up many times. The V gene is TRBV19, the J gene TRBJ2-7; possible D gene TRBD1, 5 bases. V dropped 3 bases and J dropped 1 base, with 28 bases sitting between them. The CDR3 runs to 20 residues. Germline CDR1 and CDR2: LNHDA and SQIVND (reference sequence). This CDR3 reads CASSIAVNWRRGGKSYEQYF. The CDR3 nucleotides are TGTGCCAGTAGTATCGCGGTGAATTGGAGAAGGGGCGGTAAGTCCTACGAGCAGTACTTC.

The sample holds many counts of this clonotype. The chain has TRBV19 and TRBJ1-5; D not certain. V shed 6 bases and J shed 0 bases, with 15 bases lying between them. The V gene's germline CDR1 is LNHDA and CDR2 SQIVND (reference sequence). The length of the CDR3 is 16 residues. As DNA, the CDR3 is TGTGCCAGTAGGGTCGGCGGAGGCGGTAGCAATCAGCCCCAGCATTTT. Amino acids: CASRVGGGGSNQPQHF.